Sequencing of this T cell receptor beta chain was carried out in a study of T cells after yellow fever vaccination. Germline V gene lookup returns CDR1 SGHVS and CDR2 FQNEAQ. V shed 6 bases and J shed 5 bases, with 11 bases lying between them. This CDR3 contains 13 residues. Using its own MiXCR run on the 5' RACE reads, TCRdb lists one record per CDR3 protein. This table has 350,000 to 450,000 distinct CDR3 sequences, about 6% appearing once. This clonotype showed up many times. J is TRBJ2-1 and V is TRBV7-8; possible D gene TRBD2, 5 bases. This specimen consisted of PBMCs, obtained 5 days after the yellow fever booster vaccination. The clonotype was recovered from a man aged 25 to 40 who received the YFV17D yellow fever vaccine. CDR3 amino acids: CASSGRGDNEQFF. In nucleotides, the CDR3 is TGTGCCAGCAGTGGCCGGGGAGACAATGAGCAGTTCTTC.